Shown below are 2 T cell receptor beta chains from a single sample sequenced in a study of blood T cells in healthy people across ages. A second PCR, run for about 6 to 11 cycles, used a sample-barcoded 5' primer plus a J-beta primer mix. TCRdb re-derived calls from the 5' RACE reads in MiXCR, one entry per CDR3 protein. The table lists around 1,000,000 distinct CDR3 sequences, roughly 24% of them singletons. The data were also submitted as part of a second study, on T cells of mothers and their children.

Sequencing was done on a sample of blood. These receptors came from a girl between 2 and 10 years old in good health.

The chain has TRBV7-9 and TRBJ2-7, with D perhaps TRBD1 (5 bases). Trimming took off 4 bases at V and 4 bases at J, with 26 bases between the two ends. Germline V gives CDR1 SEHNR, CDR2 FQNEAQ (reference sequence). There are 18 residues in the CDR3. CDR3 amino acids: CASSSLVVTSQQEYEQYF. Written as DNA, the CDR3 is TGTGCCAGCAGCTCACTCGTAGTCACCTCCCAACAGGAGTACGAGCAGTACTTC.

The genes are TRBV7-3 and TRBJ1-1, with no clear D. Germline V CDR1 and CDR2: SGHTA, FQGTGA. V lost 7 bases and J 1 base, leaving 13 bases between the germline ends. The CDR3 length is 14 residues. In nucleotides, the CDR3 is TGTGCCAGCAAACCCTCTGGGCCGAACACTGAAGCTTTCTTT. Translating it yields CASKPSGPNTEAFF.